One TCR beta chain is described in this entry. Its cognate antigen is unknown. The authors amplified TCR beta CDR3 regions from RNA transcripts. Amplification began with first-round RT-PCR using HTBI primers, then second-round multiplex PCR was performed. TCRdb analysed the multiplex PCR reads with MiXCR anew, one entry per CDR3 protein. The sample has 580,000 or so distinct CDR3 sequences, under 45% seen once. The CDR3 runs to 15 residues. The germline V gene encodes CDR1 MGHDK and CDR2 SYGVNS. V was clipped by 5 bases and J by 2 bases; unmatched bases: 6. Patients newly diagnosed with hyperthyroidism, under 2 months' duration, were aged 18 to 65, the study reports. Diagnosis was based on clinical symptoms, serum thyroxine, TRAb, thyroid ultrasound and orbital computed tomography. This sample was included in a study of Graves' ophthalmopathy and Graves' hyperthyroidism. General study results and limits: Blood also harbored most expanded thyroid clonotypes above 0.001 frequency.

Sequenced sample: peripheral blood or thyroid tissue (not recorded which). This sequence joins TRBV25-1 and TRBJ2-7, with 10 bases lining up with TRBD2. The receptor's source is an adult man with Graves' hyperthyroidism. The CDR3 reads CASSSPSGRAYEQYF. The DNA of the CDR3 is TGTGCCAGCAGTTCCCCCAGCGGGAGGGCCTACGAGCAGTACTTC.